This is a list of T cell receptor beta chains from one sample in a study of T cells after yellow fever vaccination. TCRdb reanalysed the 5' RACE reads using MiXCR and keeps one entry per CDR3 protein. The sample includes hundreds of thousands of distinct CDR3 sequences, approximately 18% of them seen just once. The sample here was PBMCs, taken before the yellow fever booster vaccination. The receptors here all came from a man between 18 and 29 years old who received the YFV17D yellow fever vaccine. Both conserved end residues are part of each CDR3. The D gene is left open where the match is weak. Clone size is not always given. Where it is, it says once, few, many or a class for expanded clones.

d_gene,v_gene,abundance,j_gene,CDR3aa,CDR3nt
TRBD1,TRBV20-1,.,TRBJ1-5,CSARDRRQGLMKPQHF,TGCAGTGCTAGAGATCGAAGACAGGGGTTAATGAAGCCCCAGCATTTT
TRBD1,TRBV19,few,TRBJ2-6,CASSSPGQGRGNVLTF,TGTGCCAGTAGTAGCCCCGGACAGGGAAGAGGAAACGTCCTGACTTTC
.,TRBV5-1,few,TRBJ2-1,CASSLEGLSYNEQFF,TGCGCCAGCAGCTTGGAAGGGCTGTCCTACAATGAGCAGTTCTTC
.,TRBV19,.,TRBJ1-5,CASSTAVLYSNQPQHF,TGTGCCAGTTCGACCGCAGTCCTCTATAGCAATCAGCCCCAGCATTTT
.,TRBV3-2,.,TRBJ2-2,CASSQAAGAGTGELFF,TGTGCCAGCAGCCAAGCCGCGGGGGCAGGCACCGGGGAGCTGTTTTTT
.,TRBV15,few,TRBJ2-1,CATSSLDREVAYEQFF,TGTGCCACCAGCAGCCTAGACAGGGAGGTCGCCTATGAGCAGTTCTTC
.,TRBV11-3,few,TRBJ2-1,CASSLVAQGGSFF,TGTGCCAGCAGCTTAGTGGCCCAGGGTGGGTCGTTCTTC
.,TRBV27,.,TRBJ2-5,CASSITGYQETQYF,TGTGCCAGCAGCATTACAGGGTACCAAGAGACCCAGTACTTC
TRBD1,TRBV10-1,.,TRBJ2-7,CASSEGDRGYEQYF,TGCGCCAGCAGTGAGGGGGACAGGGGCTACGAGCAGTACTTC
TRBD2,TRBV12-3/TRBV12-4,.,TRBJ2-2,CASSQTPGGTGELFF,TGTGCCAGCAGCCAAACCCCGGGAGGGACCGGGGAGCTGTTTTTT
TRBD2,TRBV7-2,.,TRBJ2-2,CASSSGLAGGPHTGELFF,TGTGCCAGCAGCTCGGGACTAGCGGGGGGGCCTCACACCGGGGAGCTGTTTTTT
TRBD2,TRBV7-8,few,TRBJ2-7,CASSQPPPASGGKQYF,TGTGCCAGCAGCCAACCACCCCCGGCTAGCGGGGGGAAGCAGTACTTC
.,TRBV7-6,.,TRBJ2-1,CASSPDTYNEQFF,TGTGCCAGCAGTCCCGACACGTACAATGAGCAGTTCTTC